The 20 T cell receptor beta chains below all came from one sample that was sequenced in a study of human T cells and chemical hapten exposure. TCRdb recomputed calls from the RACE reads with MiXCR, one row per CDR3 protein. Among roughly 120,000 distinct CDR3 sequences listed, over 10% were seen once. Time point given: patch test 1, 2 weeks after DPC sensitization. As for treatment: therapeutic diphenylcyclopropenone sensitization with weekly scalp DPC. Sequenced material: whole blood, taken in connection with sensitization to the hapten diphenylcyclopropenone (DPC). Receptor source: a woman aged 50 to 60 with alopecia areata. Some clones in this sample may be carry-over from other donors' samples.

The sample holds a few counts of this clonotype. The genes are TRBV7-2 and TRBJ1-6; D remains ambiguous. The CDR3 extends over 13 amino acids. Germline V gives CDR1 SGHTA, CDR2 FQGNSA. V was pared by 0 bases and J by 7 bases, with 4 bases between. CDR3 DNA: TGTGCCAGCAGCTTAGCACGAAATTCACCCCTCCACTTT. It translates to CASSLARNSPLHF.

In DNA, the CDR3 is TGTGCCAGCAGCCAGCCGTTTATTGAAGCTTTCTTT. It translates to CASSQPFIEAFF. J is TRBJ1-1 and V is TRBV11-2, with D hard to call. Germline-derived CDR1 and CDR2 are SGHAT and FQNNGV. The CDR3 covers 12 residues. The V end lost 5 bases, the J end lost 7 bases, and 11 bases lay between the germline ends.

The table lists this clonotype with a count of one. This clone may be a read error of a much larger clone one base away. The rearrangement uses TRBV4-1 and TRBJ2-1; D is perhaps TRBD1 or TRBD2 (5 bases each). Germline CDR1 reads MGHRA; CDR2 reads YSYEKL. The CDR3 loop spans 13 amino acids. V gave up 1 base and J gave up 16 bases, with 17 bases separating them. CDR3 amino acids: CASSQVSAGTKFF. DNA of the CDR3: TGCGCCAGCAGCCAAGTATCGGCCGGGACGAAATTCTTC.

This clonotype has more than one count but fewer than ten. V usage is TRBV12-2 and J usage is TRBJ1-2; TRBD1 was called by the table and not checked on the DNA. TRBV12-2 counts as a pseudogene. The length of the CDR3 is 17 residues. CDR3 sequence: CASRSINGDRGICGYTF. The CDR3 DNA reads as TGTGCAAGTCGCTCGATTAACGGGGACAGGGGGATCTGTGGCTACACCTTC.

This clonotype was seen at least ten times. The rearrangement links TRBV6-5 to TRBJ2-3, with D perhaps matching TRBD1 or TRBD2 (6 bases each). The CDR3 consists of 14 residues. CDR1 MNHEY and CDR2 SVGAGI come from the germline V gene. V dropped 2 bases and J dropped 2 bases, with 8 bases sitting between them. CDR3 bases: TGTGCCAGCAGTTACCGGGGGCTCACAGATACGCAGTATTTT. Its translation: CASSYRGLTDTQYF.

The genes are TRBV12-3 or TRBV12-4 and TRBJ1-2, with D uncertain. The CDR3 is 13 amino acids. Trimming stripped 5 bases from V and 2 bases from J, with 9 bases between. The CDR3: CASSPLGNYGYTF. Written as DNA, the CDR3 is TGTGCCAGCAGTCCCCTCGGGAACTATGGCTACACCTTC.

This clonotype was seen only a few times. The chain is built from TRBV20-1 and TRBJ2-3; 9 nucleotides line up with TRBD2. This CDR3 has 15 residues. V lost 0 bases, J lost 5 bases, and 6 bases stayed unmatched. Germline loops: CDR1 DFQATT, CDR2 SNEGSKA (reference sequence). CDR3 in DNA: TGCAGTGCTAGAGACGGCGGGGGGGCGATAGATACGCAGTATTTT. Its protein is CSARDGGGAIDTQYF.

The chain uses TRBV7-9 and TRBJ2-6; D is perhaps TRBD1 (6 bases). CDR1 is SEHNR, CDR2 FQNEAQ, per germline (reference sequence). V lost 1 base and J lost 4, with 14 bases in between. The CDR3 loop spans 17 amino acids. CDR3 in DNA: TGTGCCAGCAGCTTAGGACCGACAGGATCAGGGGCCAACGTCCTGACTTTC. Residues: CASSLGPTGSGANVLTF.

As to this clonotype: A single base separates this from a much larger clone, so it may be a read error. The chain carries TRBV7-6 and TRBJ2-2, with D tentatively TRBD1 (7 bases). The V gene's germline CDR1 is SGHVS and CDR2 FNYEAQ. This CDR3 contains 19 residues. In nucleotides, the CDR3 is TGTGCCAGCAGCGTTTTTGTTTCGGGACAGCCCTTTGTGGCCGGGGGGCTGTTTTTT. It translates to CASSVFVSGQPFVAGGLFF. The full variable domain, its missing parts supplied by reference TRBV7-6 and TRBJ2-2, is GAGVSQSPRYKVTKRGQDVALRCDPISGHVSLYWYRQALGQGPEFLTYFNYEAQQDKSGLPNDRFSAERPEGSISTLTIQRTEQRDSAMYRCASSVFVSGQPFVAGGLFFGEGSRLTVL.

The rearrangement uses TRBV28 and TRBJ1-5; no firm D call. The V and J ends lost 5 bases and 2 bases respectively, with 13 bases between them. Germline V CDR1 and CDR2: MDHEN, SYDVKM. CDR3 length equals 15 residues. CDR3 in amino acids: CASSQAAAGNQPQHF. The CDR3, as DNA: TGTGCCAGCAGTCAAGCGGCTGCGGGCAATCAGCCCCAGCATTTT.

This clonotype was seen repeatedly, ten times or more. CDR3 nucleotides: TGTGCCAGCAGCTTAAACGGGGGGTACACCGGGGAGCTGTTTTTT. This translates into CASSLNGGYTGELFF. The chain links TRBV11-2 to TRBJ2-2, with TRBD2 matching 7 bases. Germline assignment: CDR1 SGHAT and CDR2 FQNNGV. J gave up 3 bases and V 2 bases, and 3 bases lay outside the gene matches. There are 15 residues in the CDR3.

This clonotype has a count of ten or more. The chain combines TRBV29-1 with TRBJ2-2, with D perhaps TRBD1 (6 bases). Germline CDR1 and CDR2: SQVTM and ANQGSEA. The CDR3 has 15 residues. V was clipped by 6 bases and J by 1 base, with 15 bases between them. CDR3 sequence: CSVRTDRRNTGELFF. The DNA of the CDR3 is TGCAGCGTCCGGACCGACAGGCGGAACACCGGGGAGCTGTTTTTT.

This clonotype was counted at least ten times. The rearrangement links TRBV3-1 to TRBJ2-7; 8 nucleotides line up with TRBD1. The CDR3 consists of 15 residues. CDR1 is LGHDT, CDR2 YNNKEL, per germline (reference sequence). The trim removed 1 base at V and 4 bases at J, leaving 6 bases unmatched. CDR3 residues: CASSQARQGIYEQYF. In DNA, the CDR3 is TGTGCCAGCAGCCAAGCGCGACAGGGGATTTACGAGCAGTACTTC.

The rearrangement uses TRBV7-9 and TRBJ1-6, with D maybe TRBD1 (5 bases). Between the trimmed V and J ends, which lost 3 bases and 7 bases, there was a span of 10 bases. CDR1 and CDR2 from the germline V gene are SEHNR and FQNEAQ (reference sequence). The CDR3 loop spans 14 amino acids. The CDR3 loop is CASSLTDENSPLHF. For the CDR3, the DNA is TGTGCCAGCAGCTTGACAGACGAGAATTCACCCCTCCACTTT.

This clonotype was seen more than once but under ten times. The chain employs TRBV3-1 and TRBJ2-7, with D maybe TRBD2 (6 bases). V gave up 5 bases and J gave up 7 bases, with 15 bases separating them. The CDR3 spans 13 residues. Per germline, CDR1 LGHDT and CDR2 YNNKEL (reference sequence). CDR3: CASSSGLRMEQYF. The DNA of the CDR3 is TGTGCCAGCAGCTCGGGACTCCGTATGGAGCAGTACTTC.

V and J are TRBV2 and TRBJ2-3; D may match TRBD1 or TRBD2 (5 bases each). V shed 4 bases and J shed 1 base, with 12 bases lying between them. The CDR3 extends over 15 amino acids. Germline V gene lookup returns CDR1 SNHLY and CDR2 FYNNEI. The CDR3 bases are TGTGCCAGCAGTGCCCGGGACCGACGCACAGATACGCAGTATTTT. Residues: CASSARDRRTDTQYF.

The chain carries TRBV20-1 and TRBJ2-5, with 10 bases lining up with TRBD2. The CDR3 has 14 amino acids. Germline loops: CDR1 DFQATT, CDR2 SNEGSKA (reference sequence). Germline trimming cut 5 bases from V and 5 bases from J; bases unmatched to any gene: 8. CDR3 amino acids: CSAHSLAGVETQYF. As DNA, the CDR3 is TGCAGTGCTCATTCTCTAGCGGGAGTCGAGACCCAGTACTTC.

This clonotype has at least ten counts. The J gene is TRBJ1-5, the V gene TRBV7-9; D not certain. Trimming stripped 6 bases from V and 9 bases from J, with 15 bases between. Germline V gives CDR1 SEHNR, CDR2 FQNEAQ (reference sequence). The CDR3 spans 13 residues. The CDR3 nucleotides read TGTGCCAGCAGGGCTGGATATGCCGGGCCCCAGCATTTT. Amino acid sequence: CASRAGYAGPQHF.

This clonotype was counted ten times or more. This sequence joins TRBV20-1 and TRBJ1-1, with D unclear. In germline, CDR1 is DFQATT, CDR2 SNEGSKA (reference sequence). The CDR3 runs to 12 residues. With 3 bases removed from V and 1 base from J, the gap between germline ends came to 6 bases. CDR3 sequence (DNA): TGCAGTGCTAGTTGGCAGAACACTGAAGCTTTCTTT. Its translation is CSASWQNTEAFF.

The chain's CDR3 is CASSVTGVNLNIQYF. The CDR3 DNA sequence: TGTGCCAGCAGCGTGACAGGAGTAAATCTAAACATTCAGTACTTC. The chain has TRBV5-6 and TRBJ2-4, with D maybe TRBD1 (6 bases). The germline V gene encodes CDR1 SGHDT and CDR2 YYEEEE. CDR3 length: 15 residues. V gave up 4 bases and J gave up 6 bases, with 17 bases separating them.